The 31 T cell receptor beta chains listed next were all sequenced from one sample in a study of cytomegalovirus exposure and HLA in healthy donors (dated by TCRdb to the late 2010s). The library was made by the immunoSEQ multiplex PCR assay. The multiplex PCR relied on a mix of 60 forward primers for TCR Vbeta segments and 13 reverse primers for TCR Jbeta segments. The table was pulled from immuneACCESS by TCRdb, which kept in-frame rearrangements only. Such tables lose some clones; where checked, under half of the loss comes from unresolved V genes, and the rest has no known cause. Across this sample there are about 110,000 clones, with roughly 80% seen only once. Around 5% of the sample lies in the top ten. Sequenced input: PBMCs. The receptors come from a female donor in good health and CMV-seropositive.

This chain joins TRBV2 and TRBJ2-3; D remains ambiguous. Germline loops: CDR1 SNHLY, CDR2 FYNNEI. V was clipped by 5 bases and J by 4 bases, with 7 bases between them. CDR3 length: 12 amino acids. CDR3 sequence reads: CASSTYADTQYF. The CDR3 DNA sequence: TGTGCCAGCAGTACTTATGCAGATACGCAGTATTTT.

The chain recombines TRBV18 with TRBJ1-5; 11 nucleotides match TRBD1. The CDR3 extends over 16 amino acids. The J segment lost 2 bases and the V segment lost 6 bases, leaving 6 bases of the junction unmatched. Germline V gene lookup returns CDR1 KGHSH and CDR2 LQKENI. The chain's CDR3 is CASSTGGQGGNQPQHF. The DNA of the CDR3 is TGTGCCAGCTCTACCGGGGGACAGGGGGGCAATCAGCCCCAGCATTTT.

This clone was observed once. The chain carries TRBV19 and TRBJ2-3; D uncertain. The CDR3 loop spans 14 amino acids. Per the germline V gene, CDR1 is LNHDA and CDR2 is SQIVND (reference sequence). Trimming took off 6 bases at V and 0 bases at J, with 10 bases between the two ends. The CDR3 protein is CASSPTSSTDTQYF. CDR3 sequence (DNA): TGTGCCAGTAGCCCGACAAGTAGCACAGATACGCAGTATTTT. The full variable domain, its missing parts supplied by reference TRBV19 and TRBJ2-3, is DGGITQSPKYLFRKEGQNVTLSCEQNLNHDAMYWYRQDPGQGLRLIYYSQIVNDFQKGDIAEGYSVSREKKESFPLTVTSAQKNPTAFYLCASSPTSSTDTQYFGPGTRLTVL.

CDR3 DNA: TGTGCCAGTAGTCCGAACCGACAGGGTACAACTGAAGCTTTCTTT. Encoded protein: CASSPNRQGTTEAFF. The chain employs TRBV19 and TRBJ1-1, with 7 bases that match TRBD1. V lost 5 bases to trimming and J lost 5 bases; unmatched junction nucleotides: 11. CDR1 and CDR2 from the germline V gene are LNHDA and SQIVND (reference sequence). The CDR3 covers 15 residues.

The rearrangement uses TRBV2 and TRBJ1-5, with 9 bases aligning to TRBD1. The CDR3 extends over 15 amino acids. The germline gives CDR1 SNHLY, CDR2 FYNNEI. V lost 4 bases, J lost 0 bases, and 1 base stayed unmatched. The CDR3 spells CASSVGQGSNQPQHF. CDR3 nucleotides: TGTGCCAGCAGTGTGGGACAGGGTAGCAATCAGCCCCAGCATTTT.

The gene calls are TRBV28 and TRBJ1-2, with 8 bases matching TRBD1. Trimming at V came to 5 bases and at J to 4 bases, leaving 3 bases not matched to a gene. CDR3 size: 13 residues. Germline CDR1 is MDHEN and CDR2 is SYDVKM. This CDR3 reads CASSTGTGYGYTF. CDR3 bases: TGTGCCAGCAGTACCGGGACAGGCTATGGCTACACCTTC.

The chain uses TRBV29-1 and TRBJ2-7; 7 bases map to TRBD1. This CDR3 region has 14 residues. Germline loops: CDR1 SQVTM, CDR2 ANQGSEA. Trimming at V came to 5 bases and at J to 0 bases, leaving 7 bases not matched to a gene. The CDR3 DNA reads as TGCAGCGTTAGACCGGGACAGAACTCCTACGAGCAGTACTTC. Encoded protein: CSVRPGQNSYEQYF.

The count of this clone is one. The V and J genes are TRBV5-1 and TRBJ2-7, with TRBD1 matching 9 bases. Germline CDR1 is SGHRS and CDR2 is YFSETQ. Germline trimming cut 7 bases from V and 5 bases from J; bases unmatched to any gene: 10. The length of the CDR3 is 14 residues. In nucleotides, the CDR3 is TGCGCCAGCTCCAGCGGGACAGGGTTCCACGAGCAGTACTTC. Its translation: CASSSGTGFHEQYF.

The chain links TRBV6-1 to TRBJ1-1, with D hard to call. The CDR3 extends over 12 amino acids. The germline V gene has CDR1 MNHNS and CDR2 SASEGT. The ends were cut back, 0 bases at V and 6 bases at J, with 5 bases in the middle. CDR3 in amino acids: CASSEASPEAFF. CDR3 in DNA: TGTGCCAGCAGTGAAGCGAGCCCTGAAGCTTTCTTT.

In this sample, this clone turned up a few times. The chain joins TRBV28 to TRBJ2-7; no firm D call. This CDR3 comprises 13 residues. Looked up from germline, CDR1 is MDHEN and CDR2 is SYDVKM. V was trimmed by 1 base and J by 2 bases, leaving 6 bases between them. The CDR3 region is CASSLSGPYEQYF. The DNA of the CDR3 is TGTGCCAGCAGTTTATCAGGTCCCTACGAGCAGTACTTC.

The genes are TRBV5-4 and TRBJ1-6; D ambiguous. Germline V lookup: CDR1 SGHNT, CDR2 YYREEE (reference sequence). The V and J ends lost 5 bases and 9 bases respectively, with 15 bases between them. This CDR3 is 14 amino acids long. CDR3 protein: CASSEGGKASPLHF. CDR3 DNA sequence: TGTGCCAGCAGTGAGGGAGGCAAAGCTTCACCCCTCCACTTT.

This clone has a handful of counts. The chain combines TRBV30 with TRBJ1-2; D unclear. CDR1 GTSNPN and CDR2 SVGIG come from the germline V gene (reference sequence). The CDR3 covers 15 residues. Deletions cut 0 bases from V and 8 bases from J, with 19 bases between. This CDR3 is CAWSVGTAASEGYTF. The CDR3 DNA reads TGTGCCTGGAGTGTAGGTACAGCGGCCTCGGAGGGCTACACCTTC.

This chain joins TRBV13 and TRBJ2-7, with 9 bases identical to TRBD2. V dropped 4 bases and J dropped 6; count of bases not matched to a gene: 13. This CDR3 is built from 16 residues. Germline V gives CDR1 PRHDT, CDR2 FYEKMQ (reference sequence). This CDR3 is CASSSGTSRGLGEQYF. Written as DNA, the CDR3 is TGTGCCAGCAGCTCCGGGACTAGCCGCGGCCTAGGCGAGCAGTACTTC. The full variable domain, with the rest looked up from reference TRBV13 and TRBJ2-7, is AAGVIQSPRHLIKEKRETATLKCYPIPRHDTVYWYQQGPGQDPQFLISFYEKMQSDKGSIPDRFSAQQFSDYHSELNMSSLELGDSALYFCASSSGTSRGLGEQYFGPGTRLTVT.

The V gene is TRBV29-1, the J gene TRBJ2-3, with D unclear. Looked up from germline, CDR1 is SQVTM and CDR2 is ANQGSEA. V lost 1 base to trimming and J lost 1 base, with 3 bases between them. CDR3 size: 12 residues. In DNA, the CDR3 is TGCAGCGTTGAAGCAGGCACAGATACGCAGTATTTT. Its protein product is CSVEAGTDTQYF.

This rearrangement joins TRBV6-6 to TRBJ2-7; the match to TRBD1 covers 8 bases. The junction had 7 bases not matched to a gene; V was cut back by 5 bases and J by 1 base. The CDR3 is 15 amino acids. Germline assignment: CDR1 MNHNY and CDR2 SVGAGI (reference sequence). CDR3 bases: TGTGCCAGCAGTCTCGGACAGGGTAAATCCTACGAGCAGTACTTC. It is translated as CASSLGQGKSYEQYF.

The chain carries TRBV30 and TRBJ1-5; no clear D. Germline V gives CDR1 GTSNPN, CDR2 SVGIG (reference sequence). V lost 0 bases to trimming and J lost 6 bases, with 15 bases between them. The CDR3 extends over 15 amino acids. Written as DNA, the CDR3 is TGTGCCTGGAGTGTAGGAGGGAATCTCGGTCAGCCCCAGCATTTT. Encoded protein: CAWSVGGNLGQPQHF.

This rearrangement joins TRBV6-7 to TRBJ1-2; 9 bases agree with TRBD1. TRBV6-7 is known as an ORF, though its function is uncertain. The CDR3 extends over 15 amino acids. V lost 6 bases and J lost 1; bases outside the gene matches: 6. The CDR3 spells CASSTGDRVNYGYTF. CDR3 DNA sequence: TGTGCCAGCAGCACAGGGGACAGGGTTAACTATGGCTACACCTTC.

The V and J genes are TRBV7-3 and TRBJ2-5, with 12 nucleotides matching TRBD1. The CDR3 consists of 15 residues. The V and J ends lost 5 bases and 5 bases, in that order; junction bases with no gene match: 6. Per the germline V gene, CDR1 is SGHTA and CDR2 is FQGTGA. CDR3 nucleotides: TGTGCCAGCAGCCCGGGACAGGGGGCGCCGGAGACCCAGTACTTC. Protein sequence: CASSPGQGAPETQYF. The whole variable domain, remainder taken from reference TRBV7-3 and TRBJ2-5, is GAGVSQTPSNKVTEKGKYVELRCDPISGHTALYWYRQSLGQGPEFLIYFQGTGAADDSGLPNDRFFAVRPEGSVSTLKIQRTERGDSAVYLCASSPGQGAPETQYFGPGTRLLVL.

The chain has TRBV27 and TRBJ1-1, with D tentatively TRBD1 (6 bases). Germline V gives CDR1 MNHEY, CDR2 SMNVEV (reference sequence). Deletions cut 5 bases from V and 0 bases from J, with 10 bases between. This CDR3 is 14 amino acids long. Written as DNA, the CDR3 is TGTGCCAGCAGTGGACAGAGCTTGAACACTGAAGCTTTCTTT. Protein product: CASSGQSLNTEAFF.

The J gene is TRBJ2-7, the V gene TRBV18, with unresolved D. This CDR3 region has 15 residues. From germline, CDR1 is KGHSH and CDR2 LQKENI. V lost 2 bases to trimming and J lost 3 bases, with 14 bases between them. CDR3 protein: CASSPTTAQDYEQYF. CDR3 coding DNA: TGTGCCAGCTCACCAACCACTGCTCAGGACTACGAGCAGTACTTC.

This rearrangement joins TRBV30 to TRBJ2-5; 9 nucleotides match TRBD1. CDR1 is GTSNPN, CDR2 SVGIG, per germline (reference sequence). V lost 1 base and J lost 4; bases outside the gene matches: 1. This CDR3 comprises 13 residues. The CDR3 DNA follows: TGTGCCTGGAGTGGGACAGGGGCAGAGACCCAGTACTTC. It encodes CAWSGTGAETQYF.

The chain joins TRBV29-1 to TRBJ2-7; 8 nucleotides align to TRBD1. Germline values: CDR1 SQVTM, CDR2 ANQGSEA. The CDR3 spans 13 residues. V dropped 6 bases and J dropped 4; count of bases not matched to a gene: 8. The CDR3 protein is CSVARGQVYEQYF. The CDR3, as DNA: TGCAGCGTGGCGAGGGGACAGGTATACGAGCAGTACTTC.

This clone showed up just a few times. The chain has TRBV18 and TRBJ2-7, with D possibly matching TRBD1 (5 bases). In germline, CDR1 is KGHSH, CDR2 LQKENI. The V gene lost 3 bases and the J gene lost 4 bases, with 13 bases spanning the gap. The CDR3 loop spans 14 amino acids. DNA of the CDR3: TGTGCCAGCTCACCTCAGGGTGCCCTATACGAGCAGTACTTC. As protein: CASSPQGALYEQYF.

The chain joins TRBV27 to TRBJ2-4; 7 bases are shared with TRBD1. Per the germline V gene, CDR1 is MNHEY and CDR2 is SMNVEV (reference sequence). The CDR3 loop spans 16 amino acids. V trimming: 6 bases; J trimming: 0 bases; junction bases outside the gene matches: 8. CDR3 protein: CASSLRTGTAKNIQYF. CDR3 sequence (DNA): TGTGCCAGCAGCCTCCGGACAGGCACAGCCAAAAACATTCAGTACTTC.

CDR3 sequence: CASTYSVGLSGNTIYF. CDR3 coding DNA: TGTGCCAGCACTTACTCCGTGGGACTCTCTGGAAACACCATATATTTT. V usage is TRBV28 and J usage is TRBJ1-3, with D possibly matching TRBD1 (5 bases). There are 16 residues in the CDR3. The ends were cut back, 7 bases at V and 0 bases at J, with 16 bases in the middle. The V gene's germline CDR1 is MDHEN and CDR2 SYDVKM.

This clone was found a few times. The V and J genes are TRBV7-8 and TRBJ2-7, with a tentative D call TRBD2 (6 bases). The CDR3 runs 13 residues. The V gene's germline CDR1 is SGHVS and CDR2 FQNEAQ. V lost 5 bases to trimming and J lost 4 bases, with 12 bases between them. The CDR3 sequence: CASSAGTLYEQYF. The DNA of the CDR3 is TGTGCCAGCAGCGCCGGGACTTTATACGAGCAGTACTTC.

The rearrangement joins TRBV5-4 to TRBJ1-1; maybe TRBD1 (5 bases). The V gene lost 0 bases and the J gene lost 6 bases, with 15 bases spanning the gap. The CDR3 totals 15 residues. CDR1 and CDR2 (germline): SGHNT, YYREEE (reference sequence). Here the CDR3 DNA reads TGTGCCAGCAGCTTGGGTGAGGAGGGGACGGCTGAAGCTTTCTTT. Protein sequence: CASSLGEEGTAEAFF.

The chain couples TRBV14 to TRBJ2-3; 14 bases map to TRBD2. Germline V gene data show CDR1 as SGHDN and CDR2 as FVKESK. The CDR3 loop spans 19 amino acids. V lost 3 bases to trimming and J lost 4 bases; unmatched junction nucleotides: 12. CDR3 coding DNA: TGTGCCAGCAGCCACCTACCGGGACTAGCGGGAGTTTTTGCAGATACGCAGTATTTT. It yields the protein CASSHLPGLAGVFADTQYF.

The chain links TRBV6-6 to TRBJ1-2; TRBD1 matches 9 bases. V gave up 6 bases and J gave up 5 bases; unmatched junction bases: 13. Germline CDR1 is MNHNY and CDR2 is SVGAGI (reference sequence). The CDR3 is made up of 16 amino acids. The chain's CDR3 is CASRKNAGTGRYGYTF. Here the CDR3 DNA reads TGTGCCAGCAGAAAAAACGCCGGGACAGGGAGGTATGGCTACACCTTC.

The chain uses TRBV7-6 and TRBJ1-1; D gene uncertain. The length of the CDR3 is 15 residues. The V gene's germline CDR1 is SGHVS and CDR2 FNYEAQ. The V and J ends lost 1 base and 0 bases respectively, with 9 bases between them. CDR3 in amino acids: CASSLVPGLNTEAFF. In nucleotides, the CDR3 is TGTGCCAGCAGCTTAGTCCCGGGATTGAACACTGAAGCTTTCTTT.

The chain has TRBV19 and TRBJ1-5; 11 positions match TRBD1. CDR1 and CDR2 from the germline V gene are LNHDA and SQIVND (reference sequence). CDR3 size: 17 residues. Germline trimming cut 5 bases from V and 4 bases from J; bases unmatched to any gene: 10. CDR3 DNA: TGTGCCAGTAGTCCGCGGGACAGGGGGTTAGGGAATCAGCCCCAGCATTTT. Residues: CASSPRDRGLGNQPQHF.